The sequence of this T cell receptor (beta chain) was determined in a study of cytomegalovirus exposure and HLA in healthy donors. The overall study: Clustering assigned over 70% of the roughly 400 genotyped donors to the Caucasian-associated ancestry cluster. Study observations and caveats: There were some 150 TCR beta chains listed as cytomegalovirus-associated. Analysis was carried out at a later point, and it linked a missense DCLRE1C variant to TCR beta V- and J-gene trimming.

As concerns this clone: Its antigen is currently unknown.

The CDR3 length is 17 residues. In germline, CDR1 is SGHVS, CDR2 FQNEAQ. Trimming cost V 2 bases and J 1 base; bases outside gene matches: 7. Donors counted as nominally healthy when sampled, yet unrecorded immune exposures were likely. With 60 Vbeta and 13 Jbeta primers, the PCR was carried out. Using immunoSEQ multiplex PCR, the repertoire was profiled, and TCRdb retains in-frame clones only, with some absent. The sample carries 150,000 to 200,000 clones, approximately 80% recorded once. This chain connects TRBV7-8 to TRBJ1-4, with 7 bases that match TRBD1. The TCR originated in a woman under 30 in good health and CMV-seronegative. The sample comprised PBMCs. CDR3 nucleotide sequence: TGTGCCAGCAGCTTATTTGACAGGGCCGAAACTAATGAAAAACTGTTTTTT. This translates into CASSLFDRAETNEKLFF.